A single sample is the source of the 19 T cell receptor beta chains below, sequenced in a study of cytomegalovirus exposure and HLA in healthy donors. The primer mix had 60 Vbeta and 13 Jbeta primers. Here immunoSEQ multiplex PCR was the method, and the copy in TCRdb shows in-frame clones only, minus some. Altogether fewer than 150,000 clones are present, roughly three quarters being singletons, with the ten largest covering just over 5%. Sequences were obtained from PBMCs. The receptors here all came from a male donor in good health and CMV-seronegative.

V and J are TRBV6-1 and TRBJ1-4, with 9 bases that match TRBD1. Per the germline V gene, CDR1 is MNHNS and CDR2 is SASEGT. V dropped 6 bases and J dropped 5; count of bases not matched to a gene: 7. This CDR3 is 15 amino acids long. CDR3 bases: TGTGCCAGCAGCCAAGGAGGACAGGGGAATGAAAAACTGTTTTTT. Protein: CASSQGGQGNEKLFF.

J is TRBJ1-2 and V is TRBV30; 8 positions agree with TRBD1. Germline lookup yields CDR1 GTSNPN and CDR2 SVGIG (reference sequence). V shed 7 bases, J shed 7 bases, and the junction held 5 bases outside the gene matches. The CDR3 has 11 amino acids. The CDR3 here is CASGQGGGYTF. CDR3 nucleotides: TGTGCCTCAGGACAGGGCGGTGGCTACACCTTC.

The chain uses TRBV28 and TRBJ1-4, with 10 bases aligning to TRBD1. The CDR3 sequence is 15 residues long. V gave up 6 bases and J gave up 8 bases; unmatched junction bases: 9. Germline CDR1 is MDHEN and CDR2 is SYDVKM. The CDR3 loop reads CASRTPGQGREKLFF. CDR3 DNA sequence: TGTGCCAGCAGAACCCCGGGACAGGGGAGGGAAAAACTGTTTTTT.

This clone was recorded a few times. The gene calls are TRBV27 and TRBJ1-1, with 7 bases identical to TRBD1. Germline trimming cut 7 bases from V and 2 bases from J; bases unmatched to any gene: 7. The CDR3 consists of 14 residues. Germline CDR1 is MNHEY and CDR2 is SMNVEV (reference sequence). The CDR3 DNA reads TGTGCCAGCAAGGAGGGACAGAGAAACACTGAAGCTTTCTTT. Translating it yields CASKEGQRNTEAFF.

V gene TRBV18 combines with J gene TRBJ2-2, with D possibly being TRBD1 (5 bases). Germline V gene data show CDR1 as KGHSH and CDR2 as LQKENI. V was trimmed by 0 bases and J by 5 bases, leaving 13 bases between them. The CDR3 sequence is 16 residues long. The CDR3 coding sequence is TGTGCCAGCTCACCACCGTCCAGGGTAAAAACCGGGGAGCTGTTTTTT. Amino acid sequence: CASSPPSRVKTGELFF.

This CDR3 reads CAWDQGMEQETQYF. The CDR3 nucleotides read TGTGCCTGGGATCAGGGGATGGAGCAAGAGACCCAGTACTTC. The chain recombines TRBV30 with TRBJ2-5; TRBD1 might be the D (6 bases). The CDR3 totals 14 residues. Deletions cut 5 bases from V and 2 bases from J, with 15 bases between. Germline values: CDR1 GTSNPN, CDR2 SVGIG (reference sequence).

The V gene is TRBV25-1, the J gene TRBJ2-2; 12 bases agree with TRBD2. The CDR3 has 15 residues. After removal of 4 bases from V and 6 bases from J, the junction contained 3 bases not matched to a gene. Per the germline V gene, CDR1 is MGHDK and CDR2 is SYGVNS. DNA of the CDR3: TGTGCCAGCAGTGTCCTAGCGGGGGGGCCCGGGGAGCTGTTTTTT. It yields the protein CASSVLAGGPGELFF.

On this clone: Other DNA sequences of this sample code for an identical CDR3. V is TRBV5-1 and J is TRBJ1-1; 8 nucleotides agree with TRBD1. The CDR3 runs to 14 residues. The germline V gene encodes CDR1 SGHRS and CDR2 YFSETQ. V was pared by 3 bases and J by 1 base, with 2 bases of the junction left unmatched. CDR3 residues: CASSSGTGNTEAFF. CDR3 sequence (DNA): TGCGCCAGCAGCTCCGGGACAGGGAACACTGAAGCTTTCTTT.

The chain combines TRBV19 with TRBJ1-5; weak D call: TRBD1 (6 bases). Germline CDR1 is LNHDA and CDR2 is SQIVND (reference sequence). This CDR3 has 13 amino acids. V gave up 4 bases and J gave up 7 bases, with 11 bases separating them. In DNA, the CDR3 is TGTGCCAGTAGTACCCTACAGGGCCAGCCCCAGCATTTT. It translates to CASSTLQGQPQHF.

This CDR3 reads CASSPETRMSEKLFF. CDR3 nucleotides: TGTGCCAGCAGTCCGGAGACCCGAATGTCAGAAAAACTGTTTTTT. The genes are TRBV6-5 and TRBJ1-4; no clear D gene. The CDR3 consists of 15 residues. CDR1 is MNHEY, CDR2 SVGAGI, per germline. The V and J ends lost 5 bases and 8 bases respectively, with 18 bases between them.

The chain's CDR3 is CAWRNWERGTEAFF. CDR3 DNA: TGTGCCTGGAGGAATTGGGAACGGGGCACTGAAGCTTTCTTT. The chain employs TRBV30 and TRBJ1-1; D call uncertain. CDR1 and CDR2 (germline): GTSNPN, SVGIG (reference sequence). Trimming removed 3 bases at V and 4 bases at J, with 15 bases between. This CDR3 is 14 amino acids long.

The chain joins TRBV5-1 to TRBJ1-5, with D uncertain. CDR3 length equals 13 residues. The V end lost 4 bases, the J end lost 5 bases, and 10 bases lay between the germline ends. Germline V CDR1 and CDR2: SGHRS, YFSETQ. CDR3 protein: CASSHPRDQPQHF. The CDR3 bases are TGCGCCAGCAGCCATCCTCGCGATCAGCCCCAGCATTTT.

This clone was picked up one time. The sample has other DNA sequences that encode this CDR3 too. The V gene is TRBV25-1, the J gene TRBJ1-6, with 8 nucleotides matching TRBD1. The CDR3 runs 14 residues. Trimming took 5 bases from V and 6 from J; bases not matched to a gene: 3. CDR1 is MGHDK, CDR2 SYGVNS, per germline. The CDR3: CASSRDRGNSPLHF. The DNA for the CDR3 is TGTGCCAGCAGTCGAGACAGGGGTAATTCACCCCTCCACTTT.

The chain recombines TRBV4-3 with TRBJ1-1; D is unclear. Germline V gene data show CDR1 as LGHNA and CDR2 as YSLEER. This CDR3 region has 17 residues. Trimming pared 0 bases from V and 4 bases from J, leaving 18 bases between. CDR3 residues: CASSQEYYVSKATEAFF. The CDR3 nucleotides read TGCGCCAGCAGCCAAGAATACTACGTTTCAAAGGCCACTGAAGCTTTCTTT.

V and J are TRBV5-1 and TRBJ2-1; no reliable D call. Germline V gene data show CDR1 as SGHRS and CDR2 as YFSETQ. The germline V and J ends were trimmed by 0 bases and 8 bases, with 6 bases remaining between them. The CDR3 runs to 12 residues. The CDR3 DNA reads TGCGCCAGCAGCTTGGACACCTATGAGCAGTTCTTC. It yields the protein CASSLDTYEQFF.

The chain combines TRBV6-5 with TRBJ2-7; D is possibly TRBD2 (6 bases). The CDR3 totals 13 residues. V lost 5 bases to trimming and J lost 3 bases, with 11 bases between them. Germline loops: CDR1 MNHEY, CDR2 SVGAGI. CDR3 sequence (DNA): TGTGCCAGCAGTCCCCTGGGGGGCTACGAGCAGTACTTC. Its translation is CASSPLGGYEQYF.

V usage is TRBV19 and J usage is TRBJ1-1; D may be TRBD1 (6 bases). The CDR3 has 12 amino acids. CDR1 and CDR2 from the germline V gene are LNHDA and SQIVND (reference sequence). The V and J ends lost 8 bases and 5 bases respectively, with 12 bases between them. CDR3 nucleotide sequence: TGTGCCAGTGGGGGCAGGGGTACTGAAGCTTTCTTT. Residues: CASGGRGTEAFF.

This chain joins TRBV7-2 and TRBJ1-2, with 7 bases matching TRBD1. Germline trimming cut 6 bases from V and 4 bases from J; bases unmatched to any gene: 5. This CDR3 is built from 13 residues. Germline lookup yields CDR1 SGHTA and CDR2 FQGNSA. The CDR3 spells CASREQGSYGYTF. The CDR3 DNA is TGTGCCAGCAGGGAACAGGGGTCCTATGGCTACACCTTC.

J is TRBJ2-2 and V is TRBV2; TRBD1 aligns across 7 bases. With V trimmed by 6 bases and J by 8 bases, 9 bases remained unmatched. Germline V CDR1 and CDR2: SNHLY, FYNNEI. CDR3 size: 14 residues. The CDR3 nucleotides read TGTGCCAGCAGCCGAGACAGGGATAGAGGGGAGCTGTTTTTT. This translates into CASSRDRDRGELFF.